This T cell receptor beta chain is from a study of blood T cell repertoires in COVID-19 (dated by TCRdb to the early 2020s). Broadly, across the study: Samples covering the acute and convalescent phases of COVID-19 were provided by collaborators in the United States, Italy and Spain. The prospective study material was composed of cDNA or gDNA derived from T cells, B-cell-depleted T cells, or PBMCs. The dataset comprised deeply sampled blood TCRbeta repertoires from subjects exposed to, actively infected with, or recovered from COVID-19. The repertoires were made available in a free public database intended to serve as a resource for research on the immune response to SARS-CoV-2. Samples were obtained from the ongoing ImmuneRACE study (first 160 participants) and from about 1,300 subjects provided by 6 global collaborators. Sample metadata almost always included a de-identified subject ID, COVID-19 status, age in years and sex. Where available, HLA class I and class II types were taken from metadata supplied by the sample provider and were not determined by assay-based typing.

Participants in the prospective study were enrolled through a virtual design, were aged about 18 to 100 years, and lived in approximately 25 United States geographic areas. In the prospective study, participants were assigned to cohorts based on the clinical history participants reported in a screening survey and a study questionnaire. For ImmuneRACE Cohort 3, a participant was defined as recovered based on two consecutive negative NP/OP PCR tests, clearance by a healthcare professional, or resolution of symptoms. In the prospective study, mobile phlebotomists collected whole blood, serum and a nasopharyngeal or oropharyngeal swab from each participant. Prospective study participants could optionally give additional blood draws and questionnaires over a roughly 2-month period. Before DNA extraction, prospective study blood samples were shipped either frozen or at room temperature. Details on this clone: This clone's antigen is unknown. No quality values exist for individual bases; no much larger clone is one base distant.

On the study overall, not on this receptor specifically: How much clinical and demographic metadata was included differed by source and by participant, and the metadata was provided uncurated.

TCRbeta CDR3 regions were amplified from genomic DNA using the immunoSEQ Assay, a bias-controlled multiplex PCR. The paper's processing steps were these. The number of nucleated cells in each sample was estimated by amplification of reference gene primers within the assay. To quantify the absolute abundance of each unique TCRbeta CDR3 rearrangement, sequence reads were collapsed and filtered. For each sample, productive Simpson clonality was calculated as the square root of Simpson's diversity index across productive rearrangements. As stored in TCRdb, this immuneACCESS dataset retains in-frame rearrangements with V and J assigned. A fraction of the clones does not appear; measured against another copy, unresolved V genes explain less than half of the discrepancy, and the remainder lacks a known reason. The DNA was the basis for D and trimming; V, J and clone size are from that table. The sample includes approximately 350,000 clones, with less than 90% observed a single time. Under 3% of the sample comes from the top ten.

The receptor's source is a woman aged 25 to 39 who had recovered from COVID-19. Sequenced input: PBMCs or T cells enriched from blood (not recorded which).

The CDR3 region has the sequence CASSPQQGTTNEKLFF. The DNA reads TGTGCCAGCTCGCCCCAACAGGGGACAACTAATGAAAAACTGTTTTTT. The rearranged chain carries TRBV18 and TRBJ1-4, and 7 junction bases match TRBD1. Unmatched junction bases come to 7, with V trimmed by 6 bases and J by 0 bases. The CDR3 runs 16 amino acids, cysteine and phenylalanine included. The CDR3 DNA has 48 bases and is translated from base 1. CDR1 and CDR2 were assigned from the germline V gene as KGHSH and LQKENI.